This T cell receptor (beta chain) was sequenced in a study of blood T cell repertoires in COVID-19. Overall study: From T cells, B-cell-depleted T cells, or PBMCs came the material, which was cDNA or gDNA.

V was shortened by 1 base and J by 0 bases, with 7 bases between the two germline ends. Germline CDR1 and CDR2: SGHNT and YYREEE (reference sequence). CDR3 length equals 15 residues. As handled by the study authors: Quantification of nucleated cells was approximated via reference gene primer amplification. Only in-frame clones appear in the TCRdb table, and some are missing; sequencing was by immunoSEQ multiplex PCR. D and trimming come from the DNA, and the V and J calls and clone size come from that table. The sample has nearly 25,000 clones, 65% to 75% seen once; the top ten hold about 6%. Seattle-derived patients entered the study during active infection and were followed longitudinally.

This TCR came from a man aged 50 to 59 with COVID-19, enrolled during active disease. The sequenced sample was peripheral blood. The chain uses TRBV5-4 and TRBJ1-4; no reliable D call. CDR3 loop: CASSLSPATNEKLFF. The DNA for the CDR3 is TGTGCCAGCAGCTTGAGCCCTGCAACTAATGAAAAACTGTTTTTT.